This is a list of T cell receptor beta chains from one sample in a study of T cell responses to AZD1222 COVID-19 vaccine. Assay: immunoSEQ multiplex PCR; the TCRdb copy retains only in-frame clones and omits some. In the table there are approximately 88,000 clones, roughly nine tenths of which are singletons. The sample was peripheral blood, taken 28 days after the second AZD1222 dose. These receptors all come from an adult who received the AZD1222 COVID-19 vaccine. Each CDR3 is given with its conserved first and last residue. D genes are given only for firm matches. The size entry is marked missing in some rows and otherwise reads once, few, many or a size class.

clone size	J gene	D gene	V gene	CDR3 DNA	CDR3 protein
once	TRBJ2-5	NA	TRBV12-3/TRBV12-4	TGTGCCAGCAGTTTGTGGGGCGCCGAGACCCAGTACTTC	CASSLWGAETQYF
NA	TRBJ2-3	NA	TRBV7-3	TGTGCCAGCAGCCAACGATGGGGATCAAAACGCCCAGATACGCAGTATTTT	CASSQRWGSKRPDTQYF
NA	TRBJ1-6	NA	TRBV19	TGTGCCAGTAGTATAAGTTGGGGAGGGGAATCACCCCTCCACTTT	CASSISWGGESPLHF
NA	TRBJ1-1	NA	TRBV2	TGTGCCAGCACAGGGTACAAGACTGAAGCTTTCTTT	CASTGYKTEAFF
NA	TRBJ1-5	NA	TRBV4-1	TGCGCCAGCAGCCGGGACCAGATATCGTCGTGGCCCCAGCATTTT	CASSRDQISSWPQHF
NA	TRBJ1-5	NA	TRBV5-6	TGTGCCAGGACCCCTGGGGGGAATAGCAATCAGCCCCAGCATTTT	CARTPGGNSNQPQHF
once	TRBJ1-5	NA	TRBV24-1	TGTGCCACCAGTGATTCTGGGGGTCAGCCCCAGCATTTT	CATSDSGGQPQHF
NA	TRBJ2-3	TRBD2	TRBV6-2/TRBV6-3	TGTGCCAGCAGTCGGGGACTAGCGGGGGCCCACACAGATACGCAGTATTTT	CASSRGLAGAHTDTQYF
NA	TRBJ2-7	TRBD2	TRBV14	TGTGCCAGCAGCCAATCCCTTGGGGGAATTAGCGGGGGAAGATCCTACGAGCAGTACTTC	CASSQSLGGISGGRSYEQYF
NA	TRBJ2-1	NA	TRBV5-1	TGCGCCAGCAGCTTAGGGACTTACAATGAGCAGTTCTTC	CASSLGTYNEQFF
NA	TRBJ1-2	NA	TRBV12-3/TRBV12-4	TGTGCCAGCAGTTTATCGGCTGACTATGGCTACACCTTC	CASSLSADYGYTF
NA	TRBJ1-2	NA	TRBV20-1	TGCAGTGCTAGTACCCGATGGAGCTACACCTTC	CSASTRWSYTF
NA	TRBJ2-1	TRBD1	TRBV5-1	TGCGCCAGCAGCGTGGACAGGGTGAGGGGTGAGCAGTTCTTC	CASSVDRVRGEQFF
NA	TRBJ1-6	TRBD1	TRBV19	TGTGCCAGTAGTACCGACAGGGGTTTGGGTTCACCCCTCCACTTT	CASSTDRGLGSPLHF
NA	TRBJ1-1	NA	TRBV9	TGTGCCAGCAGCGTAGGGGGGATGAACACTGAAGCTTTCTTT	CASSVGGMNTEAFF
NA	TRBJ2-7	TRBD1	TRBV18	TGTGCCAGCTCACCACGGGGACAGGCCTCCTACGAGCAGTACTTC	CASSPRGQASYEQYF
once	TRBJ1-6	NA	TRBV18	TGTGCCAGCTCAACGGGAGGAGGTTCACCCCTCCACTTT	CASSTGGGSPLHF
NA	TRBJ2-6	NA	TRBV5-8	TGTGCCGACTCAAGGGGTCGAATACCAGGGGCTGGGGCCAACGTCCTGACTTTC	CADSRGRIPGAGANVLTF
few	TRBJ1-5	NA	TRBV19	TGTGCCAGTAGCTGGGGGACCAACAGCAATCAGCCCCAGCATTTT	CASSWGTNSNQPQHF
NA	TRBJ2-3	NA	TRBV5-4	TGTGCCAGCAGCTTGGAGCAGGGTGATACGCAGTATTTT	CASSLEQGDTQYF
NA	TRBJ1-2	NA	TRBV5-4	TGTGCCAGCAGCGGGGCTGGGGGCGATGGTATTCTCTTTGGCTACACCTTC	CASSGAGGDGILFGYTF
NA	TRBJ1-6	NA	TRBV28	TGTGCCAGCAGGAAGGGCGGGGTTGGGAATTCACCCCTCCACTTT	CASRKGGVGNSPLHF
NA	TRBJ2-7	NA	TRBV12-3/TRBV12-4	TGTGCCAGCAGCCGAGGACACACCTACGAGCAGTACTTC	CASSRGHTYEQYF
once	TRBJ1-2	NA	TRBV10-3	TGTGCCAGCCGGGGGGAGTCGAACTATGGCTACACCTTC	CASRGESNYGYTF
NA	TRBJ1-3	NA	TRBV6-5	TGTGCCAGCAGTTACACGGGATCGGGCGGAAACACCATATATTTT	CASSYTGSGGNTIYF
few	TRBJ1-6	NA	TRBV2	TGTGCCAGCAACCTGGACAAAACGCAGACCCTCCACTTT	CASNLDKTQTLHF
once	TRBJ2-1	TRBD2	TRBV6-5	TGTGCCAGCAGTTCCCCAGGGACTAGCGGGACCAATGAGCAGTTCTTC	CASSSPGTSGTNEQFF
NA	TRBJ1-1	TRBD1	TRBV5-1	TGCGCCAGCAGGAGGGACAGGTTGAACACTGAAGCTTTCTTT	CASRRDRLNTEAFF
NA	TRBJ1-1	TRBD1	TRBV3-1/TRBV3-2	TGTGCCAGCAGCCAAGCCTTACAGGGGACTGAAGCTTTCTTT	CASSQALQGTEAFF
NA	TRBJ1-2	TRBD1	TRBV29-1	TGCAGCGCTGGACAGGGGCAGAACTATGGCTACACCTTC	CSAGQGQNYGYTF
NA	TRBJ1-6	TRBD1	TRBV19	TGTGCCAGTAGCCTCCTCCGGGGACAGAAGAATTCACCCCTCCACTTT	CASSLLRGQKNSPLHF
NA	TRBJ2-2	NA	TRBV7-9	TGTGCCAGCATCCCGGGACACTTAAGATCAGGAGCGAACACCGGGGAGCTGTTTTTT	CASIPGHLRSGANTGELFF
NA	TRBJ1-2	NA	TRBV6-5	TGTGCCAGCAGGGATTTAGCTAACTATGGCTACACCTTC	CASRDLANYGYTF
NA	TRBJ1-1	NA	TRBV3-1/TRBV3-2	TGTGCCAGCAGCCGCAGGGGTGCTGAAGCTTTCTTT	CASSRRGAEAFF
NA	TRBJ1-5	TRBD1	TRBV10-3	TGTGCCATCAGTGAGTCAACAGGGGGCAACAATCAGCCCCAGCATTTT	CAISESTGGNNQPQHF
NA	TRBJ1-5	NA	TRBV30	TGTGCCTGGAGTGTAATCGGGGGTCCCCAGCATTTT	CAWSVIGGPQHF
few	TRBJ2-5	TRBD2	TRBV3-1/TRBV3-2	TGTGCCAGCAGCTTTTGGCGAGGAGCGGGGGGGCCGGAGACCCAGTACTTC	CASSFWRGAGGPETQYF
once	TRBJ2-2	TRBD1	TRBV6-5	TGTGCCAGCTCTCCGGGACAGGGTTCCACCGGGGAGCTGTTTTTT	CASSPGQGSTGELFF
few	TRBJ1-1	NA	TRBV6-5	TGTGCCAGCAGTTACGGCGGGAGTACTGAAGCTTTCTTT	CASSYGGSTEAFF
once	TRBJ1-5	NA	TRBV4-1	TGCGCCAGCAGCCAAGATGGGCACTATAGCAATCAGCCCCAGCATTTT	CASSQDGHYSNQPQHF